What follows are 27 T cell receptor beta chains derived from one specimen sequenced in a study of cytomegalovirus exposure and HLA in healthy donors. Both 60 Vbeta primers and 13 Jbeta primers went into the PCR. Clones were sequenced by immunoSEQ multiplex PCR, and TCRdb holds only the in-frame ones, with some missing. This sample has some 110,000 clones, with 65% to 90% found just once. Sequences were obtained from PBMCs. All receptors derive from a man aged 30 to 45 in good health and CMV-seropositive.

This clone occurred a few times. V usage is TRBV6-5 and J usage is TRBJ1-5; D is perhaps TRBD1 (5 bases). Deletions cut 8 bases from V and 0 bases from J, with 14 bases between. CDR1 and CDR2 (germline): MNHEY, SVGAGI. This CDR3 is built from 15 residues. The CDR3 coding sequence is TGTGCCAGCCGCGTGGGCGGACATAGCAATCAGCCCCAGCATTTT. Translating gives CASRVGGHSNQPQHF.

V and J are TRBV2 and TRBJ2-3, with 8 bases lining up with TRBD2. Germline trimming cut 9 bases from V and 2 bases from J; bases unmatched to any gene: 13. Germline CDR1 is SNHLY and CDR2 is FYNNEI. There are 16 residues in the CDR3. The CDR3 sequence is CASALSSGGLTDTQYF. CDR3 in DNA: TGTGCCAGTGCCCTGTCCAGCGGGGGTCTCACAGATACGCAGTATTTT. Complete variable domain (other parts from reference TRBV2 and TRBJ2-3): EPEVTQTPSHQVTQMGQEVILRCVPISNHLYFYWYRQILGQKVEFLVSFYNNEISEKSEIFDDQFSVERPDGSNFTLKIRSTKLEDSAMYFCASALSSGGLTDTQYFGPGTRLTVL.

The chain carries TRBV6-5 and TRBJ1-6; D remains unclear. The V end lost 8 bases, the J end lost 11 bases, and 10 bases lay between the germline ends. This CDR3 comprises 11 residues. The germline V gene encodes CDR1 MNHEY and CDR2 SVGAGI. For the CDR3, the DNA is TGTGCCAGCGGAGAACCGACACCCCTCCACTTT. Translation: CASGEPTPLHF.

This clone came up a few times. V and J are TRBV7-2 and TRBJ2-1; TRBD1 matches 12 bases. CDR3 size: 17 residues. Germline V gene lookup returns CDR1 SGHTA and CDR2 FQGNSA. J lost 2 bases, V lost 5 bases, and 7 bases had no gene match. CDR3 nucleotide sequence: TGTGCCAGCAGCCGTACGGGACAGGGGGCCACCTACAATGAGCAGTTCTTC. Protein product: CASSRTGQGATYNEQFF.

The chain has TRBV4-1 and TRBJ2-5; no clear D. The CDR3 is made up of 15 amino acids. V was trimmed by 4 bases and J by 0 bases, leaving 12 bases between them. Germline V gene sequence: CDR1 MGHRA, CDR2 YSYEKL. CDR3 sequence (DNA): TGCGCCAGCAGCCCCACCGCGGCAAACCAAGAGACCCAGTACTTC. It encodes CASSPTAANQETQYF.

The rearrangement joins TRBV6-1 to TRBJ2-1; TRBD2 matches at 9 bases. The CDR3 length is 15 residues. V dropped 4 bases and J dropped 4; count of bases not matched to a gene: 5. The V gene's germline CDR1 is MNHNS and CDR2 SASEGT. CDR3 nucleotide sequence: TGTGCCAGCAGTGGCGGGGGGGCGTGGTACAATGAGCAGTTCTTC. Protein: CASSGGGAWYNEQFF.

The chain employs TRBV18 and TRBJ1-3; D is undetermined. The ends were cut back, 5 bases at V and 4 bases at J, with 9 bases in the middle. The germline V gene has CDR1 KGHSH and CDR2 LQKENI. CDR3 length: 13 residues. This CDR3 reads CASSATEGNTIYF. CDR3 in DNA: TGTGCCAGCTCAGCCACGGAGGGAAACACCATATATTTT.

This chain connects TRBV10-2 to TRBJ1-2; a weak D match, TRBD1 (6 bases). Trimming stripped 10 bases from V and 0 bases from J, with 12 bases between. The CDR3 runs to 13 residues. Germline V gene lookup returns CDR1 WSHSY and CDR2 SAAADI. The CDR3 coding sequence is TGCGCCACCGGACAGACTCCTAACTATGGCTACACCTTC. It yields the protein CATGQTPNYGYTF.

The J gene is TRBJ2-5, the V gene TRBV6-5; 7 bases are a match to TRBD2. The J call may not be correct, given that the DNA end is closer to TRBJ2-7. CDR3 length equals 15 residues. CDR1 and CDR2 from the germline V gene are MNHEY and SVGAGI. Written as DNA, the CDR3 is TGTGCCAGCAGTCCCTACCACGGGGGGAGTTACGAGCAGTACTTC. Translating gives CASSPYHGGSYEQYF.

This clone has only a few counts. V and J are TRBV7-9 and TRBJ2-7, with 10 bases lining up with TRBD1. V was pared by 0 bases and J by 6 bases, with 8 bases of the junction left unmatched. CDR1 and CDR2 from the germline V gene are SEHNR and FQNEAQ (reference sequence). CDR3 length equals 16 residues. In nucleotides, the CDR3 is TGTGCCAGCAGCTTAGCCCCGGGGACAGGGGCTCTCGAGCAGTACTTC. Translating gives CASSLAPGTGALEQYF.

This clone came up a few times. J is TRBJ2-1 and V is TRBV7-3; D is perhaps TRBD2 (5 bases). This CDR3 has 15 residues. CDR1 is SGHTA and CDR2 is FQGTGA in the germline V gene. Trimming took off 9 bases at V and 4 bases at J, with 19 bases between the two ends. CDR3 DNA sequence: TGTGCCAGATACGCATGGACTGAGAATTACAATGAGCAGTTCTTC. It encodes CARYAWTENYNEQFF. The full variable domain, with the rest looked up from reference TRBV7-3 and TRBJ2-1, is GAGVSQTPSNKVTEKGKYVELRCDPISGHTALYWYRQSLGQGPEFLIYFQGTGAADDSGLPNDRFFAVRPEGSVSTLKIQRTERGDSAVYLCARYAWTENYNEQFFGPGTRLTVL.

The rearrangement links TRBV27 to TRBJ2-7; weak D call: TRBD2 (5 bases). This CDR3 region has 12 residues. Trimming left V 2 bases short and J 4 bases short, with 6 bases between. The germline CDR1 and CDR2 sequences are MNHEY and SMNVEV (reference sequence). The CDR3 DNA reads as TGTGCCAGCAGTTTAGGAGGTTACGAGCAGTACTTC. This codes for CASSLGGYEQYF.

The chain recombines TRBV9 with TRBJ1-2; perhaps TRBD1 as D (5 bases). The germline V and J ends were trimmed by 0 bases and 3 bases, with 9 bases remaining between them. The CDR3 extends over 14 amino acids. CDR1 and CDR2 (germline): SGDLS, YYNGEE. The CDR3 region is CASSVGPGDYGYTF. In DNA, the CDR3 is TGTGCCAGCAGCGTAGGTCCGGGGGACTATGGCTACACCTTC.

The CDR3 reads CASRGSSATNEKLFF. CDR3 DNA sequence: TGCGCCAGTCGTGGTTCCTCAGCAACTAATGAAAAACTGTTTTTT. The chain recombines TRBV10-2 with TRBJ1-4; the D is unclear. There are 15 residues in the CDR3. CDR1 WSHSY and CDR2 SAAADI come from the germline V gene. Trimming shortened V by 9 bases and J by 0 bases, and 14 bases separated the two germline ends.

The chain is built from TRBV7-3 and TRBJ1-2; TRBD1 agrees at 9 bases. There are 13 residues in the CDR3. Germline CDR1 SGHTA, CDR2 FQGTGA. V lost 4 bases and J lost 4; bases outside the gene matches: 1. Here the CDR3 DNA reads TGTGCCAGCAGCTCGACAGGGGGCTATGGCTACACCTTC. Encoded protein: CASSSTGGYGYTF.

This chain joins TRBV6-1 and TRBJ1-2, with 8 bases identical to TRBD1. The CDR3 extends over 14 amino acids. V was pared by 5 bases and J by 7 bases, with 9 bases of the junction left unmatched. Per the germline V gene, CDR1 is MNHNS and CDR2 is SASEGT. The CDR3: CASSFDRGTGGYTF. CDR3 sequence (DNA): TGTGCCAGCAGTTTTGACAGGGGTACAGGTGGCTACACCTTC.

This clone was counted a single time. The V and J genes are TRBV4-3 and TRBJ2-3; D is ambiguous. The germline CDR1 and CDR2 sequences are LGHNA and YSLEER. The CDR3 is made up of 12 amino acids. V lost 1 base to trimming and J lost 6 bases, with 5 bases between them. CDR3 sequence (DNA): TGCGCCAGCAGCCAAGGAGTGGATACGCAGTATTTT. Residues: CASSQGVDTQYF.

This clone showed up just once. In nucleotides, the CDR3 is TGTGCCAGCAGCGAACAAGACAGGGGCCCTAATTCACCCCTCCACTTT. It encodes CASSEQDRGPNSPLHF. The chain combines TRBV11-3 with TRBJ1-6, with 8 bases identical to TRBD1. Germline values: CDR1 SGHNT, CDR2 YENEEA. Losses at the gene ends were 5 bases for V and 6 bases for J; bases not matched to a gene: 9. This CDR3 has 16 amino acids.

The V gene is TRBV5-1, the J gene TRBJ1-4, with 9 nucleotides matching TRBD1. The CDR3 has 15 amino acids. J lost 7 bases, V lost 0 bases, and 4 bases had no gene match. The V gene's germline CDR1 is SGHRS and CDR2 YFSETQ. Here the CDR3 DNA reads TGCGCCAGCAGCTTGGGACAGGGGGAAATTGAAAAACTGTTTTTT. Translating it yields CASSLGQGEIEKLFF.

V usage is TRBV6-5 and J usage is TRBJ2-7; 10 bases map to TRBD1. The trim removed 2 bases at V and 1 base at J, leaving 2 bases unmatched. The V gene's germline CDR1 is MNHEY and CDR2 SVGAGI. The CDR3 has 15 residues. CDR3 sequence reads: CASSYGQGGSYEQYF. The CDR3 DNA follows: TGTGCCAGCAGTTACGGACAGGGGGGATCCTACGAGCAGTACTTC.

V and J are TRBV19 and TRBJ1-1; D is undetermined. Trimming removed 6 bases at V and 1 base at J, with 9 bases between. CDR1 and CDR2 (germline): LNHDA, SQIVND (reference sequence). The CDR3 has 13 residues. CDR3 coding DNA: TGTGCCAGTAGCATACGGGGGAACACTGAAGCTTTCTTT. Protein product: CASSIRGNTEAFF. Based on the CDR3 plus reference TRBV19 and TRBJ1-1, the full variable domain is DGGITQSPKYLFRKEGQNVTLSCEQNLNHDAMYWYRQDPGQGLRLIYYSQIVNDFQKGDIAEGYSVSREKKESFPLTVTSAQKNPTAFYLCASSIRGNTEAFFGQGTRLTVV.

This chain connects TRBV4-1 to TRBJ1-4, with unresolved D. Germline V gene data show CDR1 as MGHRA and CDR2 as YSYEKL. V was trimmed by 4 bases and J by 8 bases, leaving 11 bases between them. CDR3 length equals 13 residues. The CDR3: CASSRGLLEKLFF. DNA for the CDR3: TGCGCCAGCAGCCGCGGACTGTTGGAAAAACTGTTTTTT.

This chain connects TRBV28 to TRBJ1-2, with 9 bases aligning to TRBD1. CDR1 is MDHEN, CDR2 SYDVKM, per germline. V lost 3 bases to trimming and J lost 7 bases; unmatched junction nucleotides: 9. This CDR3 has 15 residues. This CDR3 is CASSFFGTGLGGYTF. The CDR3 region has the DNA TGTGCCAGCAGTTTCTTTGGGACAGGGCTCGGTGGCTACACCTTC.

This chain uses TRBV5-1 with TRBJ1-1, with D maybe TRBD1 (5 bases). Germline values: CDR1 SGHRS, CDR2 YFSETQ. The CDR3 spans 16 residues. Trimming stripped 4 bases from V and 0 bases from J, with 16 bases between. CDR3: CASSPDSTGLNTEAFF. In DNA, the CDR3 is TGCGCCAGCAGCCCCGACAGCACTGGACTGAACACTGAAGCTTTCTTT.

V gene TRBV2 combines with J gene TRBJ1-1; D not resolved. V lost 8 bases and J lost 3, with 13 bases in between. The germline gives CDR1 SNHLY, CDR2 FYNNEI. This CDR3 region has 13 residues. CDR3 in amino acids: CASSTLMDTEAFF. CDR3 DNA: TGTGCCAGCTCGACTCTAATGGACACTGAAGCTTTCTTT.

The chain couples TRBV15 to TRBJ2-3, with 7 bases matching TRBD1. Germline values: CDR1 LNHNV, CDR2 YYDKDF (reference sequence). This CDR3 has 15 residues. The J segment lost 2 bases and the V segment lost 1 base, leaving 3 bases of the junction unmatched. CDR3 nucleotide sequence: TGTGCCACCAGCAGAGGACAGGGCCACACAGATACGCAGTATTTT. Translating it yields CATSRGQGHTDTQYF.

This chain uses TRBV5-4 with TRBJ2-5; 7 bases are shared with TRBD2. The CDR3 is 16 residues long. J lost 1 base, V lost 3 bases, and 9 bases had no gene match. CDR1 and CDR2 (germline): SGHNT, YYREEE (reference sequence). The DNA for the CDR3 is TGTGCCAGCAGCTCGGAGCGGGACCCCCCCCAAGAGACCCAGTACTTC. The encoded protein is CASSSERDPPQETQYF. Full variable domain (missing parts from reference TRBV5-4 and TRBJ2-5): ETGVTQSPTHLIKTRGQQVTLRCSSQSGHNTVSWYQQALGQGPQFIFQYYREEENGRGNFPPRFSGLQFPNYSSELNVNALELDDSALYLCASSSERDPPQETQYFGPGTRLLVL.